This TCR beta chain was sequenced during a study of shared clonotypes between healthy human individuals. PBMC DNA, left unsorted, was sequenced on ten immunoSEQ deep assay plates. Here immunoSEQ multiplex PCR was the method, and the copy in TCRdb shows in-frame clones only, minus some. The sample consists of hundreds of thousands of clones, 60% to 80% of them appearing once. Details on this clone: A read error may account for a junction end that differs from germline.

The germline V gene has CDR1 MDHEN and CDR2 SYDVKM. This CDR3 is 13 amino acids long. The gene calls are TRBV28 and TRBJ2-5; the D gene is possibly TRBD1 (6 bases). The J call may be faulty, since TRBJ2-7 better matches the DNA end. Sequenced input: PBMCs. The clonotype originates from a woman aged 40-49 years in good health. Some clones in this sample may be carry-over from other donors' samples. The CDR3 is CACRGYGSYEQYF. The DNA for the CDR3 is TGTGCCTGCAGGGGTTACGGCTCCTACGAGCAGTACTTC.